The present T cell receptor (beta chain) was sequenced within a study of Tregs in tolerant kidney transplant recipients (dated by TCRdb to between 2017 and 2020). Regarding the study in general: The study applied TCRbeta sequencing to find donor-specific regulatory T cells before combined kidney and bone marrow transplantation and then followed those same cells after transplant. The full study reports these points: For some patients the PCR primers changed over time, which made it impossible to compare the samples from those patients at the nucleotide level. Expanding Tregs with activated donor B cells appeared to identify the most biologically relevant and donor-specific TCRbeta repertoire. Because only a small number of patients were included, the study had limitations, and the results will need to be validated in larger populations as well as under other immunosuppression protocols. In tolerant patients, donor-specific Tregs expanded more than Tregs overall, which suggests antigen-driven rather than nonspecific expansion. Biological reproducibility was not directly addressed, though technical replication error appeared minimal.

The transplants used related donors along with nonmyeloablative bone marrow transplantation, and in the human trials mixed chimerism was transient. Unstimulated Tregs (CD4+CD25+CD127-), CD4+ non-Tregs (CD4+CD25-), CD4 and CD8 cells were FACS-sorted from thawed PBMCs. Several combined kidney and bone marrow transplant recipients from the ITN036ST trial were included as patients, and samples were available only from these trial subjects. Healthy control blood was processed by Ficoll density gradient to PBMCs and cryopreserved; patient PBMCs were collected before and after transplant. About this clone itself: It lacks a known antigen. No qualities accompany the bases; no much larger clone lies one base away.

For TCRbeta CDR3 sequencing, genomic DNA from the sorted cells was extracted using the QIAGEN DNeasy Blood and Tissue Kit. Through immunoSEQ, high-throughput TCRbeta CDR3 sequencing was done commercially, including PCR amplification with internal controls and bias correction. The published analysis was carried out like this. Unique productive TCRbeta sequences were defined by CDR3 nucleotide sequence where primers matched, and otherwise by CDR3 amino acid sequence together with Vbeta and Jbeta genes. To correct for sorting error, sequences found in more than one sorted population at a frequency ratio of 2:1 or less were discarded, and the remaining shared sequences were assigned to the population with the higher frequency. A sequence counted as donor-reactive if, in CFSE-low cells, the sequence had a frequency of at least 0.01% and was expanded at least 5-fold compared with unstimulated cells. Repertoire divergence was quantified by Jensen-Shannon divergence calculated from the top 100 TCRbeta sequences ranked by frequency. For samples with multiple sequencing runs, sorting error was corrected separately for each run before the runs were pooled. What TCRdb holds here is the immuneACCESS table cut down to in-frame rearrangements. Part of the clones is not present; checked against another copy, under half of the missing clones reflect an unresolved V gene, and the others are unexplained. V and J calls and clone size come straight from that table; D and trimming were deduced from the DNA. For this sample there are about 50,000 clones; more than 70% appear just once. In total, the top ten clones hold 15% to 19% of the sample.

From cysteine to phenylalanine, the CDR3 is 15 amino acids long. The sequence is cut down to CDR3 DNA, 45 bases in frame from base 1. Taken from the germline V gene, the CDR1 and CDR2 loops are LGHNA and YNFKEQ. This sequence was found in a human patient who received a combined kidney and bone marrow transplant. After a transplant, not all T cells may be the patient's own; some may come from the graft donor. Sequenced material: CD8+ T cells from blood (PBMCs), taken 12 months after the transplant. The sequence links TRBV4-2 to TRBJ2-5; the D gene lacks a confident call. Gene TRBJ2-7 matches the end of the DNA better, so the J call may be wrong. In nucleotide form, the sequence is TGTGCCAGCAGCCAAGACCCAGACTCGTTCTACGAGCAGTACTTC. Its amino acids are CASSQDPDSFYEQYF.